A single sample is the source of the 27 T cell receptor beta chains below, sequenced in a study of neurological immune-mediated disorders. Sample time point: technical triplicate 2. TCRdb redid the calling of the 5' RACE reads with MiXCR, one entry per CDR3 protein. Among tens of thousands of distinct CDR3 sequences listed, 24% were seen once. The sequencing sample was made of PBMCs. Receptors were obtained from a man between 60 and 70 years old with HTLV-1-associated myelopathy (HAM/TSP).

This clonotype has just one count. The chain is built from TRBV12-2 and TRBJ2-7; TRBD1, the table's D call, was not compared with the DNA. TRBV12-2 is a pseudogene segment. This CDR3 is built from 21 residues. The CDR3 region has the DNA TGTGCAAGTCGCTCAACCCACGGGGCTTCTAAGGCCCCCGGAATCTCCCCCGAGCAGTACTTC. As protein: CASRSTHGASKAPGISPEQYF.

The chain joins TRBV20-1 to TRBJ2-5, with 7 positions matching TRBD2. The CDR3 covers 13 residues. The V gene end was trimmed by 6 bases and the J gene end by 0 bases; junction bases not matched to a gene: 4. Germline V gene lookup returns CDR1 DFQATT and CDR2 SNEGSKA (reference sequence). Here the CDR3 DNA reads TGCAGTGCAACTACTAGCGACCAAGAGACCCAGTACTTC. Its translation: CSATTSDQETQYF.

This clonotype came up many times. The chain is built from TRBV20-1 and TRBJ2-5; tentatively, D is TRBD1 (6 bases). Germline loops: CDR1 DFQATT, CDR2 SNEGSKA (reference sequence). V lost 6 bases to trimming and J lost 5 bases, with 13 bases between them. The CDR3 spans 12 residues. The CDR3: CSAKQGIETQYF. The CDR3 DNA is TGCAGTGCGAAACAGGGTATTGAGACCCAGTACTTC.

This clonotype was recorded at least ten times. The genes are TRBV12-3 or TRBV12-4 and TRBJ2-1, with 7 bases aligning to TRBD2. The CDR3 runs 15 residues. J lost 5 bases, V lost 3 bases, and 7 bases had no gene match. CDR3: CASSLGLAVNNEQFF. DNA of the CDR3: TGTGCCAGCAGTTTGGGGCTAGCGGTGAACAATGAGCAGTTCTTC.

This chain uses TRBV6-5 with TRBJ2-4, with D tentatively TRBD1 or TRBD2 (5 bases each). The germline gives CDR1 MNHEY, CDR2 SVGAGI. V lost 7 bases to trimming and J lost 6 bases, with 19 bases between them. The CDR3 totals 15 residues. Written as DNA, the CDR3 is TGTGCCAGCACCCAGTCGGGGACCTGGGGAAACATTCAGTACTTC. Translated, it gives CASTQSGTWGNIQYF.

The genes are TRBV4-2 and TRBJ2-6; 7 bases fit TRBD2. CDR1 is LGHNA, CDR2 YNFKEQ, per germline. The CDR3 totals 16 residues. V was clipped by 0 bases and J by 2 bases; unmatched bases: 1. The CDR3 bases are TGTGCCAGCAGCCAAGATGGGGGGGCTGGGGCCAACGTCCTGACTTTC. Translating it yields CASSQDGGAGANVLTF.

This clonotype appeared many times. This CDR3 is CASSLSPTGLAEAFF. The CDR3 bases are TGTGCCAGCAGCTTGTCTCCGACAGGGCTCGCTGAAGCTTTCTTT. The chain employs TRBV5-6 and TRBJ1-1, with 7 nucleotides matching TRBD1. Trimming cost V 1 base and J 6 bases; bases outside gene matches: 9. Looked up from germline, CDR1 is SGHDT and CDR2 is YYEEEE. The CDR3 is 15 residues long.

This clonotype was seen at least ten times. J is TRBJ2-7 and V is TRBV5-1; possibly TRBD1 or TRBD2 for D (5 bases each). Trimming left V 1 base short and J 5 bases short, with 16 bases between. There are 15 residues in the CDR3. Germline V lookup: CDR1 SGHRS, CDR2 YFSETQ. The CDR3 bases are TGCGCCAGCAGCTTGTTTCAGGGAGCTTCCAACGAGCAGTACTTC. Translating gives CASSLFQGASNEQYF.

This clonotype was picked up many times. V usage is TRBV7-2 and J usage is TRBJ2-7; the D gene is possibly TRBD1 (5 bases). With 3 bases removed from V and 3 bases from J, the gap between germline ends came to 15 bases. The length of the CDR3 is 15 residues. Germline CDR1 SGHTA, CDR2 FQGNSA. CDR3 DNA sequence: TGTGCCAGCAGCTTGGGGCAGGGTGCGCGCTACGAGCAGTACTTC. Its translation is CASSLGQGARYEQYF.

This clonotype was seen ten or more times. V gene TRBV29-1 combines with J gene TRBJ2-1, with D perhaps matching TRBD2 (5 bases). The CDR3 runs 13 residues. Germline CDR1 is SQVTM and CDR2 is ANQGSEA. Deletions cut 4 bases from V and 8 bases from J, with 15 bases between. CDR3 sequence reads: CSVARVSYDEQFF. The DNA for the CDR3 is TGCAGCGTTGCGCGGGTCTCTTACGATGAGCAGTTCTTC.

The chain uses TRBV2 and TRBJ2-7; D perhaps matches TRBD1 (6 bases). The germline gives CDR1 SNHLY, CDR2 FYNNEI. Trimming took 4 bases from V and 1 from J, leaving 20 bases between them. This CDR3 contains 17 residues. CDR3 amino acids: CASSARTVGKVSYEQYF. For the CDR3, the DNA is TGTGCCAGCAGTGCCCGGACAGTGGGGAAAGTGTCCTACGAGCAGTACTTC.

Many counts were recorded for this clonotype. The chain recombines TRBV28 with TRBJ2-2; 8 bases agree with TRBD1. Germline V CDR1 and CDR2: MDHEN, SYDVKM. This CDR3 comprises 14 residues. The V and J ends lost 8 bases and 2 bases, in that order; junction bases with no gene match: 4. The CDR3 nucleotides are TGTGCCAGCCTCACAGGGGGAAACACCGGGGAGCTGTTTTTT. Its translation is CASLTGGNTGELFF.

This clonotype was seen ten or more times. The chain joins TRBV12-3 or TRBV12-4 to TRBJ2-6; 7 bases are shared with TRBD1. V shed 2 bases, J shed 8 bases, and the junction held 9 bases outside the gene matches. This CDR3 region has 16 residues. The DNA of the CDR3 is TGTGCCAGCAGTTTAACAGGGGCCCTTCGAACCAACGTCCTGACTTTC. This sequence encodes CASSLTGALRTNVLTF.

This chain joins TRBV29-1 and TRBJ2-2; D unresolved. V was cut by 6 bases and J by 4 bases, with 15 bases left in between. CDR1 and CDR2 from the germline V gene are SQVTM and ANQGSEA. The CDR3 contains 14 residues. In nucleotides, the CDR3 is TGCAGCGTCTCACCTCAGATCAGCACCGGGGAGCTGTTTTTT. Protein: CSVSPQISTGELFF.

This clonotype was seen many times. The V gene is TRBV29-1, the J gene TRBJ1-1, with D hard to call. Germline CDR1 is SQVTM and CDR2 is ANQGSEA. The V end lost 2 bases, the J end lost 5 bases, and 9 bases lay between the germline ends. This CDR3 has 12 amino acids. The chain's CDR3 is CSVERVGTEAFF. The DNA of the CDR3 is TGCAGCGTTGAAAGGGTTGGGACTGAAGCTTTCTTT.

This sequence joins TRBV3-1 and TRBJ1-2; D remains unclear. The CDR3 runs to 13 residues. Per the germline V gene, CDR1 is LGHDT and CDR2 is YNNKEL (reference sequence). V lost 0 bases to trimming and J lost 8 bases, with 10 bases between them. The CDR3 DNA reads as TGTGCCAGCAGCCAAGACCCAAAGAAAGGCTACACCTTC. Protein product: CASSQDPKKGYTF.

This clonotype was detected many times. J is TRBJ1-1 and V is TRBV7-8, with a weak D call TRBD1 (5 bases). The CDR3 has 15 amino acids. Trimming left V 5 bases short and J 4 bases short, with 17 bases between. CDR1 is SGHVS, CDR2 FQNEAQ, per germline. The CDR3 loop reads CASSPGILGGTEAFF. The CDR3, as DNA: TGTGCCAGCAGCCCGGGGATCTTGGGGGGCACTGAAGCTTTCTTT.

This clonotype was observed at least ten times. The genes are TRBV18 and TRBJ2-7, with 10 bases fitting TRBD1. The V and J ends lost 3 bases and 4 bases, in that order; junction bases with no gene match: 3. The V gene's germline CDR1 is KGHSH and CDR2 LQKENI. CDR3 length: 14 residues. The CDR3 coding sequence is TGTGCCAGCTCACCCAGGGACAGGGGTTACGAGCAGTACTTC. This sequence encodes CASSPRDRGYEQYF. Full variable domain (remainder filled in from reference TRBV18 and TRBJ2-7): NAGVMQNPRHLVRRRGQEARLRCSPMKGHSHVYWYRQLPEEGLKFMVYLQKENIIDESGMPKERFSAEFPKEGPSILRIQQVVRGDSAAYFCASSPRDRGYEQYFGPGTRLTVT.

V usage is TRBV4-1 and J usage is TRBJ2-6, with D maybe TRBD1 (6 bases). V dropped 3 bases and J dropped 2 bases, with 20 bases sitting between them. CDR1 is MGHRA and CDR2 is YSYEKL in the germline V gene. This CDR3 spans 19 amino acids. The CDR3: CASSQSRLQGRPGANVLTF. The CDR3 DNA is TGCGCCAGCAGCCAGTCGCGCTTACAGGGTCGCCCTGGGGCCAACGTCCTGACTTTC.

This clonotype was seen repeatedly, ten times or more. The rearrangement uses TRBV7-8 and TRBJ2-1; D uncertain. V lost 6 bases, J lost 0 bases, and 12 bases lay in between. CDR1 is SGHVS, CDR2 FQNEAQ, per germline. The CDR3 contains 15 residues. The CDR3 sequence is CASRSGVNSYNEQFF. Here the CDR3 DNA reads TGTGCCAGCAGGTCAGGCGTGAACTCCTACAATGAGCAGTTCTTC.

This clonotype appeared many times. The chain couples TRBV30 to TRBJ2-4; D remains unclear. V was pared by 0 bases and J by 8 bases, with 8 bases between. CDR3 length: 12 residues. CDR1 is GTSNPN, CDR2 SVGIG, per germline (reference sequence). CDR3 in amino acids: CAWSVLGDIQYF. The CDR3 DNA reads TGTGCCTGGAGTGTACTTGGGGACATTCAGTACTTC.

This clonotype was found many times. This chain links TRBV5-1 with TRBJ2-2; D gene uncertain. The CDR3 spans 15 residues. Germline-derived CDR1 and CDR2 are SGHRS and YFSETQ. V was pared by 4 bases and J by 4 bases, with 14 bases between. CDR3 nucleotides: TGCGCCAGCAGCCGATCGACCCTGGGCACCGGGGAGCTGTTTTTT. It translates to CASSRSTLGTGELFF.

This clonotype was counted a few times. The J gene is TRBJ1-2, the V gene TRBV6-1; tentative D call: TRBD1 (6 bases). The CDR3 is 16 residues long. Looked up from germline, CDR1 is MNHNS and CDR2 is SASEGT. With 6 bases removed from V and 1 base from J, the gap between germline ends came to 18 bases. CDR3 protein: CASRYVDRRINYGYTF. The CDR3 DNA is TGTGCCAGCAGATATGTGGACAGACGAATTAACTATGGCTACACCTTC.

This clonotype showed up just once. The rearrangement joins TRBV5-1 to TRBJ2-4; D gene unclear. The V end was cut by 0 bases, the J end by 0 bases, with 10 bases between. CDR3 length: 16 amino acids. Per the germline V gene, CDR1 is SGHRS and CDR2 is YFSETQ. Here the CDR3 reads CASSLDRVLAKNIQYF. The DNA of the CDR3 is TGCGCCAGCAGCTTGGATAGAGTACTAGCCAAAAACATTCAGTACTTC.

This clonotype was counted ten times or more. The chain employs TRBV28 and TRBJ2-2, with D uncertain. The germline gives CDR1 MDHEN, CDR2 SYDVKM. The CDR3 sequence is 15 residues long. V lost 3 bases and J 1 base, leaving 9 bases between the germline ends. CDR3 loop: CASSFLRKNTGELFF. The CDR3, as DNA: TGTGCCAGCAGTTTCCTGCGGAAGAACACCGGGGAGCTGTTTTTT.

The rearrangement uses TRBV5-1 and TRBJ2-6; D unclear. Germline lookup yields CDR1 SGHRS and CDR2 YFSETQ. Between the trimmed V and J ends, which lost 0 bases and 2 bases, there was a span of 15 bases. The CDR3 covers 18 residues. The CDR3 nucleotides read TGCGCCAGCAGCTTGGACGGCCGAACGATGGCTGGGGCCAACGTCCTGACTTTC. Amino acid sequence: CASSLDGRTMAGANVLTF.

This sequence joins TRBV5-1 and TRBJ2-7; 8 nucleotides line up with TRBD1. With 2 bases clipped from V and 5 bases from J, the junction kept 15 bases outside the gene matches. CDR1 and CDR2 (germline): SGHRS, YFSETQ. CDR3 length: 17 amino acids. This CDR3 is CASSFGGSGQGSHEQYF. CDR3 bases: TGCGCCAGCAGCTTTGGGGGGAGTGGACAGGGCAGCCACGAGCAGTACTTC.